Here is one T cell receptor (beta chain) with its context. It is likely a read error, because the conserved phenylalanine at the end of the CDR3 is missing. The DNA is omitted, as the CDR3 cannot be located on it reliably, and the CDR3 follows TCRdb's listing. The CDR3 numbers 9 amino acids, ends counted. Germline V gives CDR1 WNHNN, CDR2 SYGVQD (reference sequence). This sample is drawn from a study of blood T cell repertoires in COVID-19. Method: immunoSEQ multiplex PCR; TCRdb's copy keeps in-frame clones and lacks some. The sample contains a few hundred thousand clones, roughly 80% of which appear only once.

The specimen sequenced was PBMCs or T cells enriched from blood (not recorded which). V gene TRBV10-1 combines with J gene TRBJ1-1. The TCR comes from a man aged 50 or older who had recovered from COVID-19. CDR3 sequence reads: CASTLGLTS.